A single sample gave rise to the 9 T cell receptor beta chains below, sequenced in a study of beta chain features in type 1 diabetes (dated by TCRdb to the late 2010s). The receptor library was made with the immunoSEQ multiplex PCR assay. The entire amount of isolated RNA was reverse transcribed using the High Capacity cDNA Reverse Transcription Kit, so the sequenced TCRB transcripts were expressed ones. In TCRdb, the immuneACCESS table is reduced to in-frame sequences with V and J assigned. These tables do not hold every clone; where another copy was compared, an unresolved V gene accounts for under half, and the others remain unexplained. The sample table lists about 320,000 clones, about 15% of them with a count of one. The ten largest make up 6.7% of the sample. Specimen: central memory CD4+ T cells from blood. The receptors were gathered from a man aged 25-40 years in good health.

This clone has only a few counts. The chain has TRBV6-5 and TRBJ1-4; 7 bases line up with TRBD1. Germline V gives CDR1 MNHEY, CDR2 SVGAGI. CDR3 length: 13 amino acids. V gave up 8 bases and J gave up 8 bases; unmatched junction bases: 8. The CDR3 bases are TGTGCCAGCGGAGACAGGGTAAACGAAAAACTGTTTTTT. This codes for CASGDRVNEKLFF.

The rearrangement joins TRBV7-8 to TRBJ2-3; D perhaps matches TRBD2 (6 bases). The CDR3 length is 12 residues. Germline CDR1 reads SGHVS; CDR2 reads FQNEAQ. Between the trimmed V and J ends, which lost 2 bases and 6 bases, there was a span of 6 bases. This CDR3 is CASSLLADTQYF. In DNA form, the CDR3 reads TGTGCCAGCAGCTTACTAGCGGATACGCAGTATTTT.

The CDR3 is CASSLLFPGKAFF. CDR3 nucleotides: TGTGCCAGCAGTCTCCTCTTTCCGGGTAAAGCTTTCTTT. The V call is TRBV6-6, the J call TRBJ1-1; D uncertain. The germline V gene encodes CDR1 MNHNY and CDR2 SVGAGI (reference sequence). V lost 5 bases and J lost 9, with 16 bases in between. CDR3 length: 13 amino acids.

CDR3 region: CASSKGWGLQETQYF. For the CDR3, the DNA is TGTGCCAGCAGCAAAGGGTGGGGACTGCAAGAGACCCAGTACTTC. V usage is TRBV21-1 and J usage is TRBJ2-5; the table's TRBD2 call for D was not verified on the DNA. TRBV21-1 is flagged as a pseudogene. The CDR3 covers 15 residues.

The J gene is TRBJ2-2, the V gene TRBV7-2; 8 bases agree with TRBD2. From germline, CDR1 is SGHTA and CDR2 FQGNSA. The CDR3 has 15 residues. Germline trimming cut 4 bases from V and 8 bases from J; bases unmatched to any gene: 9. Here the CDR3 reads CASSSKPGGPGELFF. CDR3 nucleotide sequence: TGTGCCAGCAGCTCCAAGCCGGGAGGGCCAGGGGAGCTGTTTTTT. Combining the CDR3 with reference TRBV7-2 and TRBJ2-2 gives the whole variable domain GAGVSQSPSNKVTEKGKDVELRCDPISGHTALYWYRQSLGQGLEFLIYFQGNSAPDKSGLPSDRFSAERTGGSVSTLTIQRTQQEDSAVYLCASSSKPGGPGELFFGEGSRLTVL.

To note about this clone: A junction boundary mismatches the germline segment, possibly from a read error. This sequence joins TRBV5-4 and TRBJ2-5; 8 bases are a match to TRBD2. The CDR3 spans 15 residues. Germline V CDR1 and CDR2: SGHNT, YYREEE (reference sequence). CDR3 residues: CASNLAGSGRKTQYF. CDR3 nucleotide sequence: TGTGCCAGCAACTTGGCGGGGAGCGGGAGAAAGACCCAGTACTTC. The whole variable domain, filled in from reference TRBV5-4 and TRBJ2-5, reads ETGVTQSPTHLIKTRGQQVTLRCSSQSGHNTVSWYQQALGQGPQFIFQYYREEENGRGNFPPRFSGLQFPNYSSELNVNALELDDSALYLCASNLAGSGRKTQYFGPGTRLLVL.

This clone occurred many times. The chain couples TRBV7-2 to TRBJ2-3, with TRBD2 as a possible D gene (6 bases). This CDR3 is built from 14 residues. The germline V and J ends were trimmed by 1 base and 8 bases, with 13 bases remaining between them. Germline lookup yields CDR1 SGHTA and CDR2 FQGNSA. CDR3 sequence (DNA): TGTGCCAGCAGCTTAGTAGGGGACGGGGGTACGCAGTATTTT. This codes for CASSLVGDGGTQYF.

This clone occurred a few times. The rearrangement uses TRBV29-1 and TRBJ1-4; D is possibly TRBD1 (5 bases). With 4 bases removed from V and 8 bases from J, the gap between germline ends came to 11 bases. The CDR3 has 12 residues. Germline loops: CDR1 SQVTM, CDR2 ANQGSEA. The CDR3 DNA reads TGCAGCGTTGGGGGGAACGGAGAAAAACTGTTTTTT. Protein product: CSVGGNGEKLFF. The whole variable domain, remainder taken from reference TRBV29-1 and TRBJ1-4, is SAVISQKPSRDICQRGTSLTIQCQVDSQVTMMFWYRQQPGQSLTLIATANQGSEATYESGFVIDKFPISRPNLTFSTLTVSNMSPEDSSIYLCSVGGNGEKLFFGSGTQLSVL.

The chain employs TRBV19 and TRBJ1-2; D gene ambiguous. Deletions cut 5 bases from V and 6 bases from J, with 19 bases between. The CDR3 covers 15 residues. In germline, CDR1 is LNHDA, CDR2 SQIVND (reference sequence). The CDR3 loop reads CASSFQQGGADGYTF. The DNA of the CDR3 is TGTGCCAGTAGTTTCCAACAAGGTGGAGCGGATGGCTACACCTTC.